A selection of T cell receptor beta chains follows, all from one sample in a study of T cells in Graves' hyperthyroidism and ophthalmopathy. Each CDR3 protein gets one entry after TCRdb re-called the multiplex PCR reads with MiXCR. The sample has 400,000 to 550,000 distinct CDR3 sequences; roughly a quarter are singletons. Sequencing input: blood. The receptor set was obtained from a woman in her twenties or thirties with Graves' ophthalmopathy. Each CDR3 is given without its conserved first and last residue. Clone sizes are given selectively: once, few, many, or a class where the clone is expanded.

size: many; V: TRBV11-1; J: TRBJ1-1; CDR3: ASSSGRTMNTEAF
size: few; V: TRBV4-3; J: TRBJ1-2; CDR3: ASSPYPTATNYGYT
size: many; V: TRBV24-1; J: TRBJ2-3; CDR3: ATSDPSLDTQY
size: many; V: TRBV7-8; J: TRBJ1-2; CDR3: ASTPGRLGGYT
size: many; V: TRBV2; J: TRBJ1-5; CDR3: ASSENSRVYSNQPQH
size: -; V: TRBV12-3/TRBV12-4; J: TRBJ2-7; CDR3: ASSQRGGTYEQY
size: few; V: TRBV12-3/TRBV12-4; J: TRBJ1-1; CDR3: ASSPRVDTEAF
size: few; V: TRBV20-1; J: TRBJ2-5; CDR3: SARDPTGNQETQY
size: many; V: TRBV9; J: TRBJ2-5; CDR3: ASSGVGRQETQY
size: many; V: TRBV20-1; J: TRBJ1-1; CDR3: SARGAGRDLTNTEAF
size: -; V: TRBV18; J: TRBJ1-1; CDR3: ASSPLAGTGGAREAF
size: -; V: TRBV28; J: TRBJ1-2; CDR3: ASSPPWTEYGYT
size: many; V: TRBV5-1; J: TRBJ1-2; CDR3: ASSPGTGGVYGYT
size: many; V: TRBV19; J: TRBJ2-1; CDR3: ASSIVVTSNNEQF
size: -; V: TRBV25-1; J: TRBJ1-1; CDR3: ASTTGEQRNTEAF
size: many; V: TRBV15; J: TRBJ2-4; CDR3: ATSSKDRGRRENIQY
size: -; V: TRBV18; J: TRBJ1-6; CDR3: ASSHRDKGDSPLH
size: many; V: TRBV4-2; J: TRBJ2-7; CDR3: ASSQLGQTYEQY
size: -; V: TRBV12-3/TRBV12-4; J: TRBJ2-2; CDR3: ASSWRGSGELF
size: -; V: TRBV5-1; J: TRBJ2-7; CDR3: ASSLGRGQGQY
size: few; V: TRBV6-5; J: TRBJ1-6; CDR3: ASSSSGQPLH
size: -; V: TRBV7-9; J: TRBJ2-7; CDR3: ASSSQITYEQY
size: -; V: TRBV12-3/TRBV12-4; J: TRBJ2-5; CDR3: ASSFAGQDQETQY
size: -; V: TRBV6-1; J: TRBJ2-5; CDR3: ASSEGISGKETQY
size: -; V: TRBV11-2; J: TRBJ2-7; CDR3: ASGLLWETYEQY
size: -; V: TRBV30; J: TRBJ2-7; CDR3: AWQEGREQY
size: many; V: TRBV6-1; J: TRBJ2-2; CDR3: ASQSRDIHTGELF
size: few; V: TRBV28; J: TRBJ2-6; CDR3: ASSSVIGGANVLT
size: once; V: TRBV19; J: TRBJ2-2; CDR3: ASSGTQGTGELF
size: many; V: TRBV6-6; J: TRBJ1-1; CDR3: ASSYVRMGQGIGTEAF
size: -; V: TRBV14; J: TRBJ1-2; CDR3: ASKPIGLSGGGYT
size: many; V: TRBV6-1; J: TRBJ1-2; CDR3: ASSRGPDYGYT
size: many; V: TRBV19; J: TRBJ1-2; CDR3: ASSMERNLYGYT
size: many; V: TRBV28; J: TRBJ1-2; CDR3: ATDTRQGSGYGYT
size: -; V: TRBV15; J: TRBJ2-5; CDR3: ASGGSPQETQY
size: many; V: TRBV18; J: TRBJ1-3; CDR3: ASSRTGEGNTIY